The entry below gives a single T cell receptor beta chain sequence along with its context. According to the study, genomic DNA was the template for TCR beta VDJ and CDR3 profiling. MiXCR, run by TCRdb on the reads, gives a single entry per CDR3 protein. The repertoire holds about 180,000 distinct CDR3 sequences, with roughly 63% as singletons. The sequenced patients had an expansion of CD8+CD57+ cells seen by flow cytometry. Germline values: CDR1 DFQATT, CDR2 SNEGSKA (reference sequence). The CDR3 extends over 14 amino acids. V shed 0 bases and J shed 2 bases, with 11 bases lying between them. This entry belongs to a study of CD8+CD57+ T cells in acquired aplastic anemia.

The sample taken for sequencing was sorted CD4+, CD8+, or CD8+CD57+ T cells (not recorded which) from PBMCs. This clonotype was obtained from a human donor with aplastic anemia. The rearrangement uses TRBV20-1 and TRBJ2-7; D may be TRBD2 (5 bases). The CDR3 reads CSARDRGNPYEQYF. Written as DNA, the CDR3 is TGCAGTGCTAGAGACCGGGGAAACCCCTACGAGCAGTACTTC.